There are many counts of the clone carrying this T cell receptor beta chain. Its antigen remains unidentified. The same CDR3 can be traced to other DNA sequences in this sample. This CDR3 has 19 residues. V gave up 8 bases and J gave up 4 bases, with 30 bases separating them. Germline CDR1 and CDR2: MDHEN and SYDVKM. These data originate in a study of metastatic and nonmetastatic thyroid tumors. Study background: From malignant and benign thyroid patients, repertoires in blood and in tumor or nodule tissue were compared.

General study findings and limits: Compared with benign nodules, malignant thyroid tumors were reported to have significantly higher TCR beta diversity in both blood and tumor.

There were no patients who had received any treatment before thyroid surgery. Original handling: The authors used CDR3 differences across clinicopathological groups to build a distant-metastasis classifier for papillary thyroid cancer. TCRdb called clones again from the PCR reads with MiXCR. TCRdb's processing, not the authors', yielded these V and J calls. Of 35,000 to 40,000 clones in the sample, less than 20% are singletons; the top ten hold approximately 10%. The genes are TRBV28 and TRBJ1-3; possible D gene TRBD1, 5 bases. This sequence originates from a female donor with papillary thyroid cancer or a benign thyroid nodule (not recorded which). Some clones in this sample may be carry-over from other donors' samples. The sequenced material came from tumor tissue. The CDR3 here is CASSNMPIGGGIGGNTIYF. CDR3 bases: TGTGCCAGCTCCAATATGCCGATCGGGGGGGGAATAGGCGGAAACACCATATATTTT.